The 11 T cell receptor beta chains listed next were all sequenced from one sample in a study of blood T cell repertoires in COVID-19. The repertoire was sequenced with immunoSEQ multiplex PCR; TCRdb's copy has only in-frame clones and lacks some. The sample consists of a few hundred thousand clones, roughly 87% of them appearing once. The sequencing sample was made of PBMCs or T cells enriched from blood (not recorded which). All receptors come from a young woman who had recovered from COVID-19.

The chain recombines TRBV7-9 with TRBJ1-4; D ambiguous. Deletions cut 1 base from V and 6 bases from J, with 9 bases between. Germline CDR1 SEHNR, CDR2 FQNEAQ (reference sequence). This CDR3 is 14 amino acids long. The CDR3 region is CASSLGLADEKLFF. CDR3 in DNA: TGTGCCAGCAGCTTAGGGTTGGCCGATGAAAAACTGTTTTTT.

The chain employs TRBV7-8 and TRBJ2-3; 9 bases are a match to TRBD2. The germline CDR1 and CDR2 sequences are SGHVS and FQNEAQ. The CDR3 is made up of 16 amino acids. The V segment lost 4 bases and the J segment 0 bases; nucleotides outside the gene matches: 5. CDR3 sequence: CASSSNLAGSTDTQYF. CDR3 bases: TGTGCCAGCAGCTCTAACCTAGCGGGGAGCACAGATACGCAGTATTTT.

The chain joins TRBV30 to TRBJ1-6, with D unresolved. CDR1 and CDR2 (germline): GTSNPN, SVGIG (reference sequence). The CDR3 length is 13 residues. V dropped 8 bases and J dropped 7 bases, with 15 bases sitting between them. The CDR3 here is CARATGLNSPLHF. The CDR3 DNA is TGTGCCCGCGCAACGGGTTTGAATTCACCCCTCCACTTT.

The V call is TRBV28, the J call TRBJ1-1, with unresolved D. V lost 2 bases and J lost 10, with 11 bases in between. Germline V gives CDR1 MDHEN, CDR2 SYDVKM. The CDR3 sequence is 12 residues long. The CDR3 here is CASSLLGSRAFF. CDR3 nucleotides: TGTGCCAGCAGTTTACTGGGGAGCAGAGCTTTCTTT.

This chain uses TRBV5-6 with TRBJ1-5; possibly TRBD1 for D (5 bases). Deletions cut 1 base from V and 1 base from J, with 15 bases between. The V gene's germline CDR1 is SGHDT and CDR2 YYEEEE. The CDR3 has 17 residues. The DNA for the CDR3 is TGTGCCAGCAGCTTGTTACGTCAGGGTGGGAGCAATCAGCCCCAGCATTTT. As protein: CASSLLRQGGSNQPQHF.

The rearrangement links TRBV7-7 to TRBJ2-1; 7 nucleotides agree with TRBD1. Looked up from germline, CDR1 is SSHAT and CDR2 is FNYEAQ (reference sequence). Germline trimming cut 2 bases from V and 16 bases from J; bases unmatched to any gene: 11. The CDR3 consists of 13 residues. The CDR3 spells CASSLSGGDSLFF. In DNA, the CDR3 is TGTGCCAGCAGCTTATCAGGTGGGGACAGTCTTTTCTTC.

This clone turned up a few times. The genes are TRBV29-1 and TRBJ1-1; 7 bases are shared with TRBD1. CDR3 length: 13 residues. Germline values: CDR1 SQVTM, CDR2 ANQGSEA. Losses at the gene ends were 5 bases for V and 1 base for J; bases not matched to a gene: 4. The CDR3 bases are TGCAGCGTTCCACAGGGGAGGAACACTGAAGCTTTCTTT. Its protein is CSVPQGRNTEAFF.

The V gene is TRBV18, the J gene TRBJ1-1, with TRBD1 matching over 7 bases. The germline V gene encodes CDR1 KGHSH and CDR2 LQKENI. The CDR3 extends over 15 amino acids. V lost 2 bases and J lost 1; bases outside the gene matches: 4. The CDR3 protein is CASSPARGQNTEAFF. The CDR3 DNA reads TGTGCCAGCTCACCAGCTAGGGGGCAGAACACTGAAGCTTTCTTT.

This chain joins TRBV27 and TRBJ1-3; a possible D gene is TRBD1 (6 bases). CDR3 length equals 15 residues. V was cut by 8 bases and J by 4 bases, with 18 bases left in between. Germline V gives CDR1 MNHEY, CDR2 SMNVEV (reference sequence). The CDR3 spells CASAPNRVAGNTIYF. The CDR3 DNA reads as TGTGCCAGCGCGCCCAACAGGGTGGCGGGAAACACCATATATTTT.

The chain recombines TRBV27 with TRBJ1-2; 7 bases match TRBD1. This CDR3 has 16 amino acids. Per germline, CDR1 MNHEY and CDR2 SMNVEV (reference sequence). V shed 2 bases, J shed 4 bases, and the junction held 10 bases outside the gene matches. This CDR3 is CASSLSFRQGVYGYTF. CDR3 DNA sequence: TGTGCCAGCAGTTTAAGTTTCCGACAGGGCGTCTATGGCTACACCTTC.

This chain uses TRBV5-1 with TRBJ2-3, with a tentative D call TRBD2 (6 bases). Germline V gene sequence: CDR1 SGHRS, CDR2 YFSETQ. The CDR3 contains 15 residues. Trimming removed 4 bases from V and 6 bases from J, with 18 bases in between. CDR3 residues: CASSPSWGDGDTQYF. For the CDR3, the DNA is TGCGCCAGCAGCCCTTCTTGGGGGGACGGGGATACGCAGTATTTT.